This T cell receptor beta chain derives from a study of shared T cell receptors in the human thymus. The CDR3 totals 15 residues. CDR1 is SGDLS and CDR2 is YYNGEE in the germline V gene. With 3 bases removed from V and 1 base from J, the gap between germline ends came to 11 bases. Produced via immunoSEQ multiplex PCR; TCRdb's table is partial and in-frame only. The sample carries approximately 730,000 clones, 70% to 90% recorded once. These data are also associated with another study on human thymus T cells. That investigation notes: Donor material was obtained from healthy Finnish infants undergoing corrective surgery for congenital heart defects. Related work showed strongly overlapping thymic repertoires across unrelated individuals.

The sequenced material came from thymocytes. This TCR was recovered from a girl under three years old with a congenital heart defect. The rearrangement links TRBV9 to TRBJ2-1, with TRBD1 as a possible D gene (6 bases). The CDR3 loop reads CASSAAGTSYNEQFF. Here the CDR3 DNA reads TGTGCCAGCAGCGCCGCCGGGACATCCTACAATGAGCAGTTCTTC.